This is a list of T cell receptor beta chains from one sample in a study of blood T cell repertoires in COVID-19. The protocol was immunoSEQ multiplex PCR, while the TCRdb copy is restricted to in-frame clones and leaves out a portion. Of about 110,000 clones listed, around 78% were seen once; the top ten hold 6.2%. Material: peripheral blood. Receptors originate from a man of 80 years or more with COVID-19, enrolled during active disease. Both conserved end residues are part of each CDR3. D genes are given only for firm matches. Some rows have no size entry. The others give once, few or many, or a class for an expanded clone.

clone_size	d_call	v_call	cdr3_length	j_call	cdr3_nt	cdr3_aa
NA	NA	TRBV9	16	TRBJ2-5	TGTGCCAGCAGCGTAGCGGCTAGCTGGGTTCAAGAGACCCAGTACTTC	CASSVAASWVQETQYF
NA	TRBD1	TRBV7-8	15	TRBJ1-4	TGTGCCAGCAGCTTGTGGACAGGGGGCGATGAAAAACTGTTTTTT	CASSLWTGGDEKLFF
NA	NA	TRBV2	15	TRBJ2-1	TGTGCCAGCAGTGAAACTCGGGCTAGCTCGCATGAGCAGTTCTTC	CASSETRASSHEQFF
NA	NA	TRBV7-2	17	TRBJ2-7	TGTGCCAGCAGCTTAGGACTGGGGGCCACACCTCAGGGCGAGCAGTACTTC	CASSLGLGATPQGEQYF
NA	NA	TRBV13	14	TRBJ2-7	TGTGCCAGCAGCTCCTGGGGACTCCCAAGCGAGCAGTACTTC	CASSSWGLPSEQYF
NA	NA	TRBV28	14	TRBJ1-2	TGTGCCAGCAGTCCTTACAGGGTGAACTATGGCTACACCTTC	CASSPYRVNYGYTF
NA	TRBD1	TRBV12-3/TRBV12-4	12	TRBJ2-7	TGTGCCAGCAGTTTAGCGGGACAGGGATGGGACTTC	CASSLAGQGWDF
NA	TRBD1	TRBV5-8	15	TRBJ2-7	TGTGCCAGCAGCTCAACCGGGACAGGGGGTAACGAGCAGTACTTC	CASSSTGTGGNEQYF
NA	TRBD1	TRBV6-4	14	TRBJ1-1	TGTGCCAGCAGTGACAGGGACAGGGACACTGAAGCTTTCTTT	CASSDRDRDTEAFF
once	TRBD1	TRBV28	13	TRBJ1-6	TGTGCCATCCAGGACAGGGCCAATTCACCCCTCCACTTT	CAIQDRANSPLHF
NA	NA	TRBV11-3	17	TRBJ2-3	TGTGCCAGCAGCTTAGATGCTGGGACTCACGGCACAGATACGCAGTATTTT	CASSLDAGTHGTDTQYF
NA	TRBD2	TRBV9	15	TRBJ2-7	TGTGCCAGCAGCGTCGGGACTAGCGGAACCTACGAGCAGTACTTC	CASSVGTSGTYEQYF
NA	TRBD1	TRBV2	12	TRBJ1-4	TGTGCCAGCAGTGGACAGGGGAGCAAACTGTTTTTT	CASSGQGSKLFF
NA	TRBD1	TRBV6-5	14	TRBJ2-1	TGTGCCAGCAGTTACTCGAACAGGGGTAATGAGCAGTTCTTC	CASSYSNRGNEQFF
NA	NA	TRBV18	15	TRBJ2-5	TGTGCCAGCTCACCCACCGTCGGTGGGAGAGAGACCCAGTACTTC	CASSPTVGGRETQYF
few	NA	TRBV13	15	TRBJ1-6	TGTGCCAGCAGCTTAGAATCAGGGGTTAATTCACCCCTCCACTTT	CASSLESGVNSPLHF
NA	NA	TRBV5-1	16	TRBJ2-3	TGCGCCAGCAGCTTGGTTGGTAGGGGACTCACAGATACGCAGTATTTT	CASSLVGRGLTDTQYF
NA	TRBD2	TRBV5-1	15	TRBJ2-1	TGCGCCAGCAGCTTAAGACTAGCGGGTGACAATGAGCAGTTCTTC	CASSLRLAGDNEQFF
NA	NA	TRBV15	14	TRBJ2-3	TGTGCCACCAGCAGAGATGACTTGGCTAGCTTTCTGTATTTT	CATSRDDLASFLYF
few	NA	TRBV5-8	16	TRBJ2-3	TGTGCCAGCAGCTTTGCCGTAGGCAGGGGGGCAGATACGCAGTATTTT	CASSFAVGRGADTQYF
NA	TRBD1	TRBV5-1	18	TRBJ1-4	TGCGCCAGCAGCTACGCCGGGACAGGGTATTCGACTAATGAAAAACTGTTTTTT	CASSYAGTGYSTNEKLFF
NA	NA	TRBV29-1	14	TRBJ2-3	TGCAGCGTTGAGGCCAGAATCAGCACAGATACGCAGTATTTT	CSVEARISTDTQYF
NA	TRBD1	TRBV19	14	TRBJ2-7	TGTGCCAGTAGGGACAGGGGCCGTTCCTACGAGCAGTACTTC	CASRDRGRSYEQYF
NA	TRBD1	TRBV4-3	15	TRBJ1-5	TGCGCCAGCAGCCAACATAACAGGGGTGGGCAGCCCCAGCATTTT	CASSQHNRGGQPQHF
few	TRBD1	TRBV30	15	TRBJ2-7	TGTGCCTGGAGCCCGGGGACAGGGAGCTCCTACGAGCAGTACTTC	CAWSPGTGSSYEQYF
once	NA	TRBV5-5	14	TRBJ2-7	TGTGCCAGCAGCTTTGGGGGGGGCACTTACGAGCAGTACTTC	CASSFGGGTYEQYF
NA	TRBD2	TRBV7-3	16	TRBJ2-3	TGTGCCAGCAGCGAGACTAGCGGGAGTTTTTCTGATACGCAGTATTTT	CASSETSGSFSDTQYF
NA	TRBD1	TRBV5-1	15	TRBJ1-5	TGCGCCAGCAGCTTGGAAGGGGGCAGCAATCAGCCCCAGCATTTT	CASSLEGGSNQPQHF
NA	NA	TRBV18	16	TRBJ2-2	TGTGCCAGCTCACCCTCGGGCTCACAGGGCACCGGGGAGCTGTTTTTT	CASSPSGSQGTGELFF
few	NA	TRBV6-2/TRBV6-3	14	TRBJ2-1	TGTGCCAGCAGCCCCCCCGTTTTCTCCAATGAGCAGTTCTTC	CASSPPVFSNEQFF
NA	TRBD1	TRBV7-9	14	TRBJ2-1	TGTGCCAGCAGCTTGACAGGGGCCTACAATGAGCAGTTCTTC	CASSLTGAYNEQFF
NA	NA	TRBV7-2	14	TRBJ1-1	TGTGCCAGCAGCTTAGCTTTCGCAGATCATGAAGCTTTCTTT	CASSLAFADHEAFF
NA	TRBD2	TRBV6-2/TRBV6-3	19	TRBJ2-7	TGTGCCAGCAGTTACTCGTGGACTAGCGGGAGTATACGTTCCTACGAGCAGTACTTC	CASSYSWTSGSIRSYEQYF
NA	NA	TRBV13	13	TRBJ2-7	TGTGCCAGCAGCTTTCTTAGCTCCTACGAGCAGTACTTC	CASSFLSSYEQYF
NA	NA	TRBV29-1	13	TRBJ1-1	TGCAGCGGGGAGGGGGGCGCGGACACTGAAGCTTTCTTT	CSGEGGADTEAFF
NA	TRBD1	TRBV5-1	16	TRBJ1-1	TGCGCCAGCAGCTTTACAGGGGGCGCGGGGAGGACTGAAGCTTTCTTT	CASSFTGGAGRTEAFF
NA	TRBD1	TRBV4-2	18	TRBJ1-2	TGTGCCAGCAGCCAAGAACAACAAAGACAGGGTGGCAGGAATGGCTACACCTTC	CASSQEQQRQGGRNGYTF
NA	NA	TRBV9	13	TRBJ1-2	TGTGCCAGCAGCGTAGGACAGGTCTATGGCTACACCTTC	CASSVGQVYGYTF
NA	TRBD1	TRBV7-2	17	TRBJ1-2	TGTGCCAGCAGCTTAGGACCCCCAGCTCAGGGGGACTATGGCTACACCTTC	CASSLGPPAQGDYGYTF
NA	NA	TRBV27	15	TRBJ2-7	TGTGCCAGCGGGCTCAGGGGTCGAGGAGCTTACGAGCAGTACTTC	CASGLRGRGAYEQYF
NA	TRBD2	TRBV3-1/TRBV3-2	16	TRBJ2-5	TGTGCCAGCAGCCCGGGACAGGGACTAGCGGGAGAGACCCAGTACTTC	CASSPGQGLAGETQYF
NA	NA	TRBV6-5	14	TRBJ1-1	TGTGCCAGCACTCCTCAGGGGCCAAGGACTGAAGCTTTCTTT	CASTPQGPRTEAFF
once	NA	TRBV7-9	15	TRBJ2-1	TGTGCCAGCAGGGCGGGACTTCCCTCCTACAATGAGCAGTTCTTC	CASRAGLPSYNEQFF
few	NA	TRBV7-8	15	TRBJ2-1	TGTGCCAGCATCTCAGGGGACCCTTCATACAATGAGCAGTTCTTC	CASISGDPSYNEQFF
once	TRBD1	TRBV12-3/TRBV12-4	13	TRBJ2-7	TGTGCCAGCAGCCTAGGGGGCGGGTACGAGCAGTACTTC	CASSLGGGYEQYF
NA	TRBD1	TRBV7-2	14	TRBJ1-4	TGTGCCAGCAAGGGGACAGGGGCTAATGAAAAACTGTTTTTT	CASKGTGANEKLFF
NA	NA	TRBV4-3	15	TRBJ1-3	TGCGCCAGCAGCCAAGGGACAGCCTCTGGAAACACCATATATTTT	CASSQGTASGNTIYF
once	TRBD1	TRBV5-6	15	TRBJ1-1	TGTGCCAGCAGCTTGTCTCGACAGGGACACACTGAAGCTTTCTTT	CASSLSRQGHTEAFF
NA	TRBD1	TRBV4-2	16	TRBJ2-7	TGTGCCAGCAGCCAAGGACAAGGGACAGGTTCCTACGAGCAGTACTTC	CASSQGQGTGSYEQYF
NA	TRBD2	TRBV6-2/TRBV6-3	15	TRBJ2-7	TGTGCCAGCAGTGCCAGCGGGAGGTCCATTCACGAGCAGTACTTC	CASSASGRSIHEQYF
once	NA	TRBV6-5	14	TRBJ1-5	TGTGCCAGCAGTTACTCGCCGGGTCGTCAGCCCCAGCATTTT	CASSYSPGRQPQHF
NA	NA	TRBV5-1	13	TRBJ2-7	TGCGCCAGCAGCCGAATTGGCCCCTACGAGCAGTACTTC	CASSRIGPYEQYF
few	TRBD1	TRBV24-1	19	TRBJ1-3	TGTGCCACCAGTGATAGGGACTGGACAGGACTATCCTCTGGAAACACCATATATTTT	CATSDRDWTGLSSGNTIYF
NA	TRBD1	TRBV27	15	TRBJ2-3	TGTGCCAGCAGCACCGGGACAGGGCCCACAGATACGCAGTATTTT	CASSTGTGPTDTQYF
NA	TRBD1	TRBV4-1	15	TRBJ1-4	TGCGCCAGCAGCCAACTAGGGACAGGGTCAGAAAAACTGTTTTTT	CASSQLGTGSEKLFF